The 7 T cell receptor beta chains in this list originate from one sample, sequenced in a study of CD8 T cells in Susac syndrome (dated by TCRdb to the late 2010s). The method behind the library was the immunoSEQ multiplex PCR assay. RNA was extracted using the RNeasy kit, and 0.5 to 1 microgram was reverse transcribed with random hexamers. The public reads were reanalyzed by TCRdb: fastp trimming at Q25, MiXCR alignment, in-frame beta chains only. When rows share a CDR3 protein, they turn into one entry using the most common DNA and genes. The sample profile shows around 180,000 distinct CDR3 sequences; 85% to 95% of them were found once. The top ten constitute 0.12% of the sample. Sequencing was carried out using CD4+ T cells from PBMCs. The receptors come from a human donor with Susac syndrome.

The V and J genes are TRBV4-1 and TRBJ2-1; a weak D match, TRBD2 (7 bases). Between the trimmed V and J ends, which lost 0 bases and 8 bases, there was a span of 23 bases. Germline CDR1 and CDR2: MGHRA and YSYEKL. CDR3 length: 18 amino acids. CDR3 loop: CASSQDGVRGREEDEQFF. DNA of the CDR3: TGCGCCAGCAGCCAAGATGGGGTGCGGGGGCGAGAGGAGGATGAGCAGTTCTTC.

This chain links TRBV27 with TRBJ1-1; D possibly corresponds to TRBD1 (6 bases). Germline CDR1 is MNHEY and CDR2 is SMNVEV (reference sequence). This CDR3 is 15 amino acids long. Trimming took 6 bases from V and 5 from J, leaving 19 bases between them. The CDR3 DNA follows: TGTGCCAGCAGCCGGGGGCAGGGAGGGGGGACTGAAGCTTTCTTT. Translation: CASSRGQGGGTEAFF.

The CDR3 bases are TGCAGTGCTAGTGATCTGTGGACTACCCCATCCTACGAGCAGTACTTC. This gives the protein CSASDLWTTPSYEQYF. This chain links TRBV20-1 with TRBJ2-7; possible D gene TRBD2, 6 bases. The V end lost 3 bases, the J end lost 1 base, and 19 bases lay between the germline ends. The CDR3 extends over 16 amino acids. The germline CDR1 and CDR2 sequences are DFQATT and SNEGSKA (reference sequence).

CDR3 bases: TGTGCCAGCAGTACATGGACAGGGGGCGGCTCCCTTGGTGAGCAGTACTTC. Protein sequence: CASSTWTGGGSLGEQYF. J is TRBJ2-7 and V is TRBV6-1; 11 bases match TRBD1. The CDR3 runs to 17 residues. J was trimmed by 7 bases and V by 5 bases; bases with no gene match: 16. Germline-derived CDR1 and CDR2 are MNHNS and SASEGT.

The rearrangement joins TRBV14 to TRBJ2-7; maybe TRBD1 (5 bases). The CDR3 runs to 15 residues. Trimming shortened V by 1 base and J by 6 bases, and 16 bases separated the two germline ends. Germline CDR1 SGHDN, CDR2 FVKESK. CDR3 loop: CASSQVWQGRSEQYF. DNA for the CDR3: TGTGCCAGCAGCCAAGTTTGGCAGGGCAGGTCCGAGCAGTACTTC.

CDR3 nucleotide sequence: TGTGCCAGCAGCCGCTCTGAATACGAGCAGTACTTC. This translates into CASSRSEYEQYF. The chain combines TRBV7-2 with TRBJ2-7; no firm D call. V lost 5 bases and J lost 4, with 9 bases in between. This CDR3 contains 12 residues. CDR1 and CDR2 (germline): SGHTA, FQGNSA.

CDR3 sequence: CASRRGRGSSYEQYF. The DNA of the CDR3 is TGTGCCAGCAGACGAGGCAGGGGGTCCTCCTACGAGCAGTACTTC. The chain is built from TRBV6-1 and TRBJ2-7; TRBD1 matches 7 bases. There are 15 residues in the CDR3. The V gene's germline CDR1 is MNHNS and CDR2 SASEGT. V was pared by 6 bases and J by 0 bases, with 8 bases of the junction left unmatched.